This is a list of T cell receptor beta chains from one sample in a study of cytomegalovirus exposure and HLA in healthy donors. Method: immunoSEQ multiplex PCR; TCRdb's copy keeps in-frame clones and lacks some. The table includes 95,000 to 130,000 clones, 75% to 85% detected once. The sample consisted of PBMCs. Receptors originate from a man aged 25-45 years in good health and CMV-seropositive. CDR3s include the opening cysteine and the closing phenylalanine or tryptophan.

j_call v_call cdr3_aa
TRBJ2-1 TRBV5-1 CASSLGQGADEQFF
TRBJ1-5 TRBV15 CATSSGEGGGGDYSNQPQHF
TRBJ2-1 TRBV19 CASSRGLASSYNEQFF
TRBJ2-6 TRBV7-9 CASSLPPGSGANVLTF
TRBJ2-2 TRBV5-1 CASRGQNTGELFF
TRBJ2-5 TRBV6-5 CASSTVAGGNQYF
TRBJ2-7 TRBV18 CASSDSRQVPHEQYF
TRBJ2-7 TRBV19 CASSIVQGNEQYF
TRBJ1-1 TRBV4-3 CASSQDRRIEAFF
TRBJ2-7 TRBV10-2 CASSEWTSGYEQYF
TRBJ1-6 TRBV7-3 CASSLSGQGVSPLHF
TRBJ2-3 TRBV30 CAWRDFWAPDTQYF
TRBJ2-6 TRBV30 CAWKGGFGANVLTF
TRBJ1-1 TRBV6-6 CASTNGNSIMNTEAFF
TRBJ2-5 TRBV5-1 CASTGGNQETQYF
TRBJ2-7 TRBV7-9 CASSLAGGAAQYF
TRBJ1-5 TRBV6-5 CASSWGQGGNQPQHF
TRBJ1-5 TRBV30 CAWDNGVGGHQPQHF
TRBJ2-7 TRBV4-3 CASSQDRGYEQYF
TRBJ1-2 TRBV2 CASSEQEFYGYTF
TRBJ1-1 TRBV28 CASSFGGAGVNTEAFF
TRBJ2-2 TRBV9 CASSVDLGLAGGGYTGELFF
TRBJ2-3 TRBV14 CASSQGPPNTQYF
TRBJ2-1 TRBV7-3 CASSPNGGAYNEQFF
TRBJ2-5 TRBV29-1 CSVENGHRGTQYF
TRBJ2-7 TRBV7-9 CASSLDGRAYEQYF
TRBJ2-6 TRBV30 CAQQQGSSGANGLTF
TRBJ1-2 TRBV11-2 CASRQFGTGVHYGYTF
TRBJ2-2 TRBV7-9 CASSPLLAGYGTGELFF
TRBJ2-1 TRBV14 CASSQDEGYNEQFF
TRBJ2-1 TRBV6-1 CASNSPGQFF
TRBJ2-4 TRBV7-8 CASSLTGVNSQYF
TRBJ1-4 TRBV29-1 CSVIRSGNEKLFF
TRBJ2-1 TRBV5-8 CASSPQGRGSIGEQFF
TRBJ2-7 TRBV5-1 CASSRGSRYEQYF
TRBJ1-1 TRBV4-3 CASSQGPGQGTEAFF
TRBJ1-2 TRBV29-1 CSAATGDGYGYTF
TRBJ1-2 TRBV5-5 CASSLEVEGGHYGYTF
TRBJ1-2 TRBV10-3 CAIGDSGQGGYGYTF
TRBJ1-2 TRBV27 CASSQISPGHGNYGYTF
TRBJ2-7 TRBV7-9 CASSLRQYEQYF
TRBJ1-1 TRBV6-6 CASSYFQGATEAFF
TRBJ2-7 TRBV4-3 CASSRRTSGRGAYEQYF
TRBJ1-2 TRBV4-3 CASSQDAFGGYYGYTF
TRBJ2-5 TRBV6-5 CASSRTRKETQYF
TRBJ1-1 TRBV28 CASTGVTEAFF
TRBJ2-7 TRBV5-4 CASSLGTGAQLTYEQYF
TRBJ1-5 TRBV5-5 CASSPVRGQPQHF